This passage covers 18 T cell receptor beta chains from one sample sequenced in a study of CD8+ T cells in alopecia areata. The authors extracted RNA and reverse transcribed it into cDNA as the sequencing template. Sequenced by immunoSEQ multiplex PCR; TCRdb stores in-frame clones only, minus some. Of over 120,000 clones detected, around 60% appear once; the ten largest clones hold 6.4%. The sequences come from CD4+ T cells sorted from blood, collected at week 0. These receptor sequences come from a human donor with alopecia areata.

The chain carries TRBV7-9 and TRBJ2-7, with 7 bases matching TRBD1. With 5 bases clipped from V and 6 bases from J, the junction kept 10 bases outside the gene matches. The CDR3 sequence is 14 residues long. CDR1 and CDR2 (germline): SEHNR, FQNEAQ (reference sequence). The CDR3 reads CASSPRAGGGEQYF. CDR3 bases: TGTGCCAGCAGCCCGAGAGCAGGGGGTGGCGAGCAGTACTTC.

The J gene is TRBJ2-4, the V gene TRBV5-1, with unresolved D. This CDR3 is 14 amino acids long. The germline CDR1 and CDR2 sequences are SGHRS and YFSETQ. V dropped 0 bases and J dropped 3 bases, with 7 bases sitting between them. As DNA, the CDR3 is TGCGCCAGCAGCTTGGACTACAACAAAAACATTCAGTACTTC. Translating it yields CASSLDYNKNIQYF.

The DNA for the CDR3 is TGCAGCGGGGGGGACAGTTACAATGAGCAGTTCTTC. Amino acid sequence: CSGGDSYNEQFF. This rearrangement joins TRBV29-1 to TRBJ2-1; D may be TRBD1 (7 bases). The V end lost 7 bases, the J end lost 4 bases, and 11 bases lay between the germline ends. Germline-derived CDR1 and CDR2 are SQVTM and ANQGSEA. The CDR3 is made up of 12 amino acids.

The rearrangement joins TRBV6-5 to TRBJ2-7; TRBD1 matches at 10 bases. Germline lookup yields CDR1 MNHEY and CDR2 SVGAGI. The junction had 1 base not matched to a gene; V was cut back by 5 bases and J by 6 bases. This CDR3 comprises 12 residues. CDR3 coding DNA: TGTGCCAGCAGTGGGGACAGGGGCGAGCAGTACTTC. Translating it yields CASSGDRGEQYF.

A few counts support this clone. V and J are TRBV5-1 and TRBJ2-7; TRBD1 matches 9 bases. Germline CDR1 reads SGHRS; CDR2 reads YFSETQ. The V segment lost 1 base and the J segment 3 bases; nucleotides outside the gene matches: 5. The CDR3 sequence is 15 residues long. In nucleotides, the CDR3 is TGCGCCAGCAGCTTGACCGGGACAGGGTACTACGAGCAGTACTTC. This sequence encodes CASSLTGTGYYEQYF.

DNA for the CDR3: TGTGCCATCAGTATGGAAAACTCTGGGGCCAACGTCCTGACTTTC. Its translation is CAISMENSGANVLTF. The rearrangement uses TRBV10-3 and TRBJ2-6; no reliable D call. Germline assignment: CDR1 ENHRY and CDR2 SYGVKD. This CDR3 region has 15 residues. Between the trimmed V and J ends, which lost 5 bases and 0 bases, there was a span of 8 bases.

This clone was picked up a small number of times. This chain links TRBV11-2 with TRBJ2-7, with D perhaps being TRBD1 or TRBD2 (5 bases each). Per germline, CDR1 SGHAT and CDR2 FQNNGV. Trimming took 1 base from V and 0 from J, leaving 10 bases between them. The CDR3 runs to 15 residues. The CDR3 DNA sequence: TGTGCCAGCAGCTTAGGGGACGGCCTCTCCTACGAGCAGTACTTC. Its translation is CASSLGDGLSYEQYF.

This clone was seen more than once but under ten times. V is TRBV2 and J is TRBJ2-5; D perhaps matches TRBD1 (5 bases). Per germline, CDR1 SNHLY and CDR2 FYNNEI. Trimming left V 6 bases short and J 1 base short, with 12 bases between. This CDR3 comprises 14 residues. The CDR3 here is CASRNRQIQETQYF. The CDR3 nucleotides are TGTGCCAGCAGGAACCGACAGATCCAAGAGACCCAGTACTTC.

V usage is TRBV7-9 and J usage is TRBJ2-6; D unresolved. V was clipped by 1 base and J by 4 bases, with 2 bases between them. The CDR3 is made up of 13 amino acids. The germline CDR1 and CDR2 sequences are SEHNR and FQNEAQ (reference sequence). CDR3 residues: CASSLGGANVLTF. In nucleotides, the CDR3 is TGTGCCAGCAGCTTAGGCGGGGCCAACGTCCTGACTTTC.

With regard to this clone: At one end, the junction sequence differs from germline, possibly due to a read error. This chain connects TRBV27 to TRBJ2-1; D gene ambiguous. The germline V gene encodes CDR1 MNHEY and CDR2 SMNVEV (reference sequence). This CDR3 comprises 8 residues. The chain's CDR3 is CGNNEQFF. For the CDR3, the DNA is TGCGGCAACAATGAGCAGTTCTTC.

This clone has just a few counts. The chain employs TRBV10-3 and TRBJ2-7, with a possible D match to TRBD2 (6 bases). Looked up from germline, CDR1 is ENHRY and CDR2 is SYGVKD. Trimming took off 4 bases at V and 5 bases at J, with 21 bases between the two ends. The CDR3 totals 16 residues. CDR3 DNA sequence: TGTGCCATCAGTGGGTCTTTCGGACTAACACCTAACGAGCAGTACTTC. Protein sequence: CAISGSFGLTPNEQYF.

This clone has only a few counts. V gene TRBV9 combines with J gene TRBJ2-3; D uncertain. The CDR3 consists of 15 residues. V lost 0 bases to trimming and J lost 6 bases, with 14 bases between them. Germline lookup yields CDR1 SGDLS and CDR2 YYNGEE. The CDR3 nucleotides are TGTGCCAGCAGCGTAGGGTCAGGTCCCGCGGATACGCAGTATTTT. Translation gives CASSVGSGPADTQYF.

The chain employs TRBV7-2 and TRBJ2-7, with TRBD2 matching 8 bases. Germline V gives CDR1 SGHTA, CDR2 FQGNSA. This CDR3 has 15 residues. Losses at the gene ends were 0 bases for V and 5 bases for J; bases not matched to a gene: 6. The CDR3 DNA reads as TGTGCCAGCAGCTTAGCAGGTAGCGGGGTAAACGAGCAGTACTTC. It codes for CASSLAGSGVNEQYF.

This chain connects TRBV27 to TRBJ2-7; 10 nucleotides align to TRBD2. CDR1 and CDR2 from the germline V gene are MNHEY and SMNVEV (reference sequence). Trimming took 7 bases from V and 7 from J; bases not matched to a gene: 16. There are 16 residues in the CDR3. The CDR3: CASTRSASGGSREQYF. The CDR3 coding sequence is TGTGCCAGCACCCGAAGTGCTAGCGGGGGCTCTCGGGAGCAGTACTTC.

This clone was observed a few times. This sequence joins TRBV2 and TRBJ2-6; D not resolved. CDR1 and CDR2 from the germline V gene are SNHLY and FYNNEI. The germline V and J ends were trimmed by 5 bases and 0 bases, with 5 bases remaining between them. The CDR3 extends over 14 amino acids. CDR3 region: CASSINSGANVLTF. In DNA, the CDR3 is TGTGCCAGCAGTATCAACTCTGGGGCCAACGTCCTGACTTTC. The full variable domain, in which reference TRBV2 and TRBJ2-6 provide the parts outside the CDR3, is EPEVTQTPSHQVTQMGQEVILRCVPISNHLYFYWYRQILGQKVEFLVSFYNNEISEKSEIFDDQFSVERPDGSNFTLKIRSTKLEDSAMYFCASSINSGANVLTFGAGSRLTVL.

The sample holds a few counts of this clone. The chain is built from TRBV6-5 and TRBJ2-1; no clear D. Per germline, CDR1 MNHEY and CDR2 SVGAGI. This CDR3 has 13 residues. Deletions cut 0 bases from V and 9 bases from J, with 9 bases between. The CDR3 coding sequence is TGTGCCAGCAGTTACTCTAGGGTTACTGAGCAGTTCTTC. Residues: CASSYSRVTEQFF.

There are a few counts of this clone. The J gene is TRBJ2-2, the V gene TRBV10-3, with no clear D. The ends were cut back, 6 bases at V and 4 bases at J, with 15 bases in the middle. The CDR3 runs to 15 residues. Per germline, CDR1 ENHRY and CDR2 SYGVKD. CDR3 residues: CAISVTEGGTGELFF. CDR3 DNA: TGTGCCATCAGCGTGACGGAAGGCGGCACCGGGGAGCTGTTTTTT.

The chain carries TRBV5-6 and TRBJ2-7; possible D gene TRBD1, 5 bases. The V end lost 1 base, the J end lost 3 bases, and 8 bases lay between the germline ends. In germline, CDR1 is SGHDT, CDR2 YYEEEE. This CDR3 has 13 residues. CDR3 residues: CASSLLRGYEQYF. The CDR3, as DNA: TGTGCCAGCAGCTTGTTAAGGGGCTACGAGCAGTACTTC.